The source of this T cell receptor (beta chain) is a study of regulatory T cells in long-lasting Graves disease. On the study more broadly: Antithyroid drug exposure in newly diagnosed Graves' patients had lasted under 3 months.

According to the study, TCR beta libraries were built with iRepertoire HTBI primers and CDR3-region Arm-PCR. TCRdb ran MiXCR on the multiplex PCR reads and lists one entry per CDR3 protein. Here the sample spans 400,000 to 450,000 distinct CDR3 sequences, 15% being singletons. This CDR3 contains 17 residues. Germline trimming cut 6 bases from V and 5 bases from J; bases unmatched to any gene: 15. CDR1 and CDR2 from the germline V gene are ENHRY and SYGVKD. Time point noted: newly diagnosed GD, antithyroid drugs for less than 3 months. RNA from PBMCs was the source of the TCR library. The sample was also reused in another study, on T cells in Graves' hyperthyroidism and ophthalmopathy. In that study: Uncontrolled infection, other autoimmune disease, pregnancy or lactation disqualified patients from enrolment. In validation, the model predicted ophthalmopathy. These predictions came a median roughly 6.5 months before onset.

V and J are TRBV10-3 and TRBJ2-3; TRBD2 matches at 9 bases. This material consisted of peripheral blood mononuclear cells (PBMCs), taken at new diagnosis, from a patient treated with antithyroid drugs. The TCR originated in a woman in her thirties with Graves disease. The CDR3 is CAIRNTASGTPKDTQYF. CDR3 nucleotide sequence: TGTGCCATCAGGAATACCGCTAGCGGGACTCCCAAAGATACGCAGTATTTT.